This TCR beta chain comes out of a study of blood T cell repertoires in COVID-19. Study background: Specimens from acute and convalescent COVID-19 originated in the United States, Italy and Spain.

Trimming cost V 4 bases and J 4 bases, with 11 bases left between them. This CDR3 region has 13 residues. The germline V gene encodes CDR1 SGHRS and CDR2 YFSETQ. How the authors handled the data: Counts of nucleated cells, estimated from reference gene primer amplification, were obtained. TCRdb keeps only in-frame clones here, not all; method: immunoSEQ multiplex PCR. D and trimming come from the DNA, and the V and J calls and clone size come from that table. The sample lists 150,000 to 200,000 clones; around 83% were seen once. The chain uses TRBV5-1 and TRBJ1-1; no clear D gene. The clonotype comes from a human donor in a cohort sampled during active COVID-19. The specimen sequenced was peripheral blood. CDR3 nucleotides: TGCGCCAGCAGCAAGTTTATGAGCACTGAAGCTTTCTTT. Translation: CASSKFMSTEAFF.